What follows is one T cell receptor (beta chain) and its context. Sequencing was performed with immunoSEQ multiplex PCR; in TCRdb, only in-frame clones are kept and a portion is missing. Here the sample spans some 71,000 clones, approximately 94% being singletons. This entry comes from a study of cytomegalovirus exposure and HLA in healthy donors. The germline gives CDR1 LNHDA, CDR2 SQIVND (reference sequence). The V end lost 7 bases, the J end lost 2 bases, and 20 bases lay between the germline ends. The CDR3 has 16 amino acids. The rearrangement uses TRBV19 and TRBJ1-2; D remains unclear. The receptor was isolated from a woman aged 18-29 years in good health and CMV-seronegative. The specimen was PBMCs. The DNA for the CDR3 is TGTGCCAGTACTTCCACTGGACTGGACCTGAACTATGGCTACACCTTC. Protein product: CASTSTGLDLNYGYTF.